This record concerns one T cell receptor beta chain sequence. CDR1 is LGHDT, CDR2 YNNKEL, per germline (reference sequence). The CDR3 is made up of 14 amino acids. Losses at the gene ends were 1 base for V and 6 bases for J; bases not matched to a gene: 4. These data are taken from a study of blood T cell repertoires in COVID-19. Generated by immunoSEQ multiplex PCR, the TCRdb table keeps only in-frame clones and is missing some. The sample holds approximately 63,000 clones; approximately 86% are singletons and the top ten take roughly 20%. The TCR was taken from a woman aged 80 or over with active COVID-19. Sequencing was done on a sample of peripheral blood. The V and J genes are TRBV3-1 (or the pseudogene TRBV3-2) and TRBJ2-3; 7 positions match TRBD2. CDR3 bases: TGTGCCAGCAGCCAAGTACTAGCGAGGGATACGCAGTATTTT. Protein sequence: CASSQVLARDTQYF.